One sample yielded the 29 T cell receptor beta chains listed below, sequenced in a study of cytotoxic CD8 clonotypes in ibrutinib-treated CLL (dated by TCRdb to the early 2020s). Libraries came from the immunoSEQ multiplex PCR assay. What TCRdb holds here is the immuneACCESS table cut down to in-frame rearrangements. Part of the clones is not present; checked against another copy, under half of the missing clones reflect an unresolved V gene, and the others are unexplained. In this sample the table shows 250,000 to 350,000 clones, roughly three quarters of which occur a single time. The ten largest clonotypes hold about 6% of the sample. Taken with the paper, the label for time point translates to: progressive disease on ibrutinib. Source: PBMCs, taken at disease progression, from a patient treated with ibrutinib. All receptors come from a human donor with chronic lymphocytic leukemia.

This chain links TRBV5-6 with TRBJ2-2, with 7 bases that match TRBD2. The V gene's germline CDR1 is SGHDT and CDR2 YYEEEE. With 5 bases clipped from V and 3 bases from J, the junction kept 7 bases outside the gene matches. The CDR3 consists of 15 residues. The CDR3 reads CASRGPAGYTGELFF. CDR3 DNA: TGTGCCAGCAGAGGTCCAGCGGGATACACCGGGGAGCTGTTTTTT.

The genes are TRBV7-2 and TRBJ2-5; D may be TRBD2 (6 bases). The CDR3 contains 14 residues. Germline lookup yields CDR1 SGHTA and CDR2 FQGNSA. The ends were cut back, 9 bases at V and 3 bases at J, with 17 bases in the middle. Here the CDR3 reads CASTPGRGEETQYF. The CDR3 DNA is TGTGCCAGTACCCCCGGACGCGGGGAAGAGACCCAGTACTTC.

This clone showed up just once. V and J are TRBV27 and TRBJ2-6, with D possibly TRBD1 on 6 matching bases. Germline assignment: CDR1 MNHEY and CDR2 SMNVEV (reference sequence). Deletions cut 3 bases from V and 4 bases from J, with 10 bases between. This CDR3 is 15 amino acids long. The DNA of the CDR3 is TGTGCCAGCAGTTTCTCAGGGGCAGGGGCCAACGTCCTGACTTTC. As protein: CASSFSGAGANVLTF.

Here the CDR3 reads CASRSRPGPRSYEQYF. CDR3 DNA: TGCGCCAGCAGATCACGACCGGGACCCCGCTCCTACGAGCAGTACTTC. The chain employs TRBV5-1 and TRBJ2-7, with D possibly called TRBD1 or TRBD2 (5 bases each). V was clipped by 5 bases and J by 0 bases, with 18 bases between them. Germline V gene lookup returns CDR1 SGHRS and CDR2 YFSETQ. This CDR3 comprises 16 residues.

The chain combines TRBV28 with TRBJ2-3; 11 nucleotides align to TRBD2. There are 17 residues in the CDR3. V gave up 5 bases and J gave up 3 bases; unmatched junction bases: 10. Germline CDR1 is MDHEN and CDR2 is SYDVKM. CDR3 residues: CASSTSGRLYGTDTQYF. The DNA of the CDR3 is TGTGCCAGCAGTACTAGCGGGAGATTGTATGGTACAGATACGCAGTATTTT. Full variable domain (rest looked up from reference TRBV28 and TRBJ2-3): DVKVTQSSRYLVKRTGEKVFLECVQDMDHENMFWYRQDPGLGLRLIYFSYDVKMKEKGDIPEGYSVSREKKERFSLILESASTNQTSMYLCASSTSGRLYGTDTQYFGPGTRLTVL.

This sequence joins TRBV6-6 and TRBJ1-5, with 8 bases identical to TRBD1. The CDR3 totals 16 residues. The germline CDR1 and CDR2 sequences are MNHNY and SVGAGI (reference sequence). J was trimmed by 5 bases and V by 4 bases; bases with no gene match: 10. CDR3 DNA: TGTGCCAGCAGTTGGGTCAGGGGGCGGCCGGATCAGCCCCAGCATTTT. Its translation is CASSWVRGRPDQPQHF.

The CDR3 reads CASSHSDVWDEQYF. The CDR3 bases are TGTGCCAGCAGCCATAGCGACGTTTGGGACGAGCAGTACTTC. This chain links TRBV7-2 with TRBJ2-7; weak D call: TRBD2 (5 bases). Germline V gene sequence: CDR1 SGHTA, CDR2 FQGNSA. The CDR3 consists of 14 residues. The V gene lost 5 bases and the J gene lost 5 bases, with 16 bases spanning the gap.

The sample holds one count of this clone. V and J are TRBV5-6 and TRBJ2-1, with 11 bases fitting TRBD2. The germline V gene has CDR1 SGHDT and CDR2 YYEEEE. Trimming cost V 0 bases and J 15 bases; bases outside gene matches: 8. The CDR3 loop spans 14 amino acids. The CDR3 loop reads CASSLVSGRGSMFF. The CDR3 bases are TGTGCCAGCAGCTTGGTTAGCGGGAGGGGATCCATGTTCTTC.

This chain joins TRBV9 and TRBJ1-2; TRBD1 might be the D (5 bases). Per the germline V gene, CDR1 is SGDLS and CDR2 is YYNGEE. The CDR3 covers 14 residues. The germline V and J ends were trimmed by 3 bases and 8 bases, with 17 bases remaining between them. DNA for the CDR3: TGTGCCAGCAGCGGCGGGGACTCACGAGGGGGCTACACCTTC. This encodes CASSGGDSRGGYTF.

The chain has TRBV29-1 and TRBJ2-7; TRBD2 agrees at 10 bases. V was clipped by 7 bases and J by 4 bases; unmatched bases: 4. Germline V CDR1 and CDR2: SQVTM, ANQGSEA. The CDR3 has 12 amino acids. CDR3 bases: TGCAGCGCTACTAGCGGGAAATACGAGCAGTACTTC. As protein: CSATSGKYEQYF.

The CDR3 sequence is CATLSGIQETQYF. CDR3 DNA sequence: TGTGCCACCCTTAGCGGGATCCAAGAGACCCAGTACTTC. The V gene is TRBV6-6, the J gene TRBJ2-5; 8 positions agree with TRBD2. Germline CDR1 is MNHNY and CDR2 is SVGAGI (reference sequence). The CDR3 extends over 13 amino acids. Unmatched junction bases numbered 5, after V lost 10 bases and J lost 1 base.

The CDR3 is CASSQDGNTGELFF. Written as DNA, the CDR3 is TGTGCCAGCAGCCAGGACGGGAACACCGGGGAGCTGTTTTTT. V is TRBV7-2 and J is TRBJ2-2; D uncertain. Trimming removed 5 bases from V and 1 base from J, with 8 bases in between. Germline CDR1 SGHTA, CDR2 FQGNSA. The CDR3 is 14 amino acids.

The V and J genes are TRBV28 and TRBJ2-7; perhaps TRBD2 as D (5 bases). The CDR3 consists of 14 residues. Germline lookup yields CDR1 MDHEN and CDR2 SYDVKM. The V end was cut by 5 bases, the J end by 2 bases, with 13 bases between. The CDR3 nucleotides are TGTGCCAGCAGTAGAGGCGGGTCAGCCTACGAGCAGTACTTC. Translation gives CASSRGGSAYEQYF.

The gene calls are TRBV7-2 and TRBJ1-2; 7 nucleotides line up with TRBD1. Trimming cost V 5 bases and J 5 bases; bases outside gene matches: 11. Germline V CDR1 and CDR2: SGHTA, FQGNSA. This CDR3 has 15 residues. The CDR3 DNA reads TGTGCCAGCAGCCCCTGGGACAGATTAGATTATGGCTACACCTTC. It is translated as CASSPWDRLDYGYTF.

This clone appeared once. The chain recombines TRBV5-1 with TRBJ2-1; 11 bases are shared with TRBD2. The CDR3 covers 22 residues. Germline CDR1 SGHRS, CDR2 YFSETQ. Trimming at V came to 6 bases and at J to 7 bases, leaving 30 bases not matched to a gene. The CDR3 spells CASTPAGGTPTGSSGRWNEQFF. The DNA for the CDR3 is TGCGCCAGCACCCCCGCCGGGGGGACTCCTACTGGTTCTAGCGGGAGGTGGAATGAGCAGTTCTTC.

This chain uses TRBV4-3 with TRBJ2-1, with 7 bases that match TRBD2. The V gene end was trimmed by 4 bases and the J gene end by 2 bases; junction bases not matched to a gene: 5. The CDR3 is 15 residues long. Germline CDR1 and CDR2: LGHNA and YSLEER. The CDR3 spells CASSPESGTYNEQFF. In nucleotides, the CDR3 is TGCGCCAGCAGCCCCGAGAGCGGGACCTACAATGAGCAGTTCTTC.

The chain joins TRBV27 to TRBJ2-7; D is perhaps TRBD2 (7 bases). The V end was cut by 6 bases, the J end by 3 bases, with 15 bases between. CDR1 MNHEY and CDR2 SMNVEV come from the germline V gene (reference sequence). The CDR3 consists of 14 residues. The CDR3, as DNA: TGTGCCAGCAGACCCTGGGGAGGGGGCTACGAGCAGTACTTC. It specifies CASRPWGGGYEQYF.

On this clone: Other DNA sequences from this sample encode an identical CDR3 as well. The rearrangement joins TRBV18 to TRBJ1-5; the D is unclear. CDR1 and CDR2 from the germline V gene are KGHSH and LQKENI. The CDR3 is made up of 13 amino acids. Trimming left V 2 bases short and J 0 bases short, with 2 bases between. As DNA, the CDR3 is TGTGCCAGCTCACCAAATAGCAATCAGCCCCAGCATTTT. This encodes CASSPNSNQPQHF.

The V and J genes are TRBV5-1 and TRBJ2-2; 7 bases are a match to TRBD2. V shed 2 bases and J 4 bases; nucleotides not matched to a gene: 8. The V gene's germline CDR1 is SGHRS and CDR2 YFSETQ. This CDR3 has 16 amino acids. This CDR3 reads CASSFPSGGGTGELFF. The CDR3 DNA reads as TGCGCCAGCAGCTTCCCTAGCGGTGGGGGCACCGGGGAGCTGTTTTTT.

The rearrangement links TRBV5-1 to TRBJ2-1, with D unclear. Germline V lookup: CDR1 SGHRS, CDR2 YFSETQ. There are 15 residues in the CDR3. With 1 base removed from V and 0 bases from J, the gap between germline ends came to 8 bases. The CDR3 spells CASSLTELSYNEQFF. CDR3 nucleotides: TGCGCCAGCAGCTTGACAGAGCTCTCCTACAATGAGCAGTTCTTC.

The chain recombines TRBV7-2 with TRBJ2-7; 10 bases line up with TRBD2. The germline CDR1 and CDR2 sequences are SGHTA and FQGNSA. The CDR3 loop spans 15 amino acids. V shed 5 bases and J 6 bases; nucleotides not matched to a gene: 10. CDR3 in amino acids: CASSPLGLADREQYF. The CDR3 nucleotides read TGTGCCAGCAGCCCCCTCGGACTAGCGGATCGCGAGCAGTACTTC. The variable domain in full, completed from reference TRBV7-2 and TRBJ2-7, reads GAGVSQSPSNKVTEKGKDVELRCDPISGHTALYWYRQSLGQGLEFLIYFQGNSAPDKSGLPSDRFSAERTGGSVSTLTIQRTQQEDSAVYLCASSPLGLADREQYFGPGTRLTVT.

The chain employs TRBV29-1 and TRBJ2-7; the match to TRBD1 covers 12 bases. V gave up 4 bases and J gave up 7 bases; unmatched junction bases: 11. The germline gives CDR1 SQVTM, CDR2 ANQGSEA. CDR3 length equals 15 residues. DNA of the CDR3: TGCAGCGTTGGCAGAGCCGGGACAGGGGGCTTTGAGCAGTACTTC. This codes for CSVGRAGTGGFEQYF.

CDR3 amino acids: CASRGSGGETEAFF. The DNA of the CDR3 is TGCGCCAGCAGGGGGTCCGGGGGCGAGACTGAAGCTTTCTTT. V usage is TRBV5-1 and J usage is TRBJ1-1, with a weak D call TRBD1 (6 bases). The CDR3 extends over 14 amino acids. Trimming removed 5 bases from V and 5 bases from J, with 16 bases in between. Per the germline V gene, CDR1 is SGHRS and CDR2 is YFSETQ.

The chain couples TRBV2 to TRBJ2-7; TRBD2 agrees at 7 bases. CDR3 length equals 14 residues. V shed 6 bases and J 3 bases; nucleotides not matched to a gene: 8. Looked up from germline, CDR1 is SNHLY and CDR2 is FYNNEI. The CDR3 protein is CASRRESSRYEQYF. The CDR3 DNA reads TGTGCCAGCAGGCGGGAGTCCTCCCGCTACGAGCAGTACTTC.

The table lists this clone with a count of one. This rearrangement joins TRBV5-5 to TRBJ2-7, with D tentatively TRBD2 (5 bases). The CDR3 runs 17 residues. V was pared by 2 bases and J by 6 bases, with 24 bases between. Germline CDR1 reads SGHKS; CDR2 reads YYEKEE (reference sequence). The CDR3: CASSLAEMIGLRGEQYF. DNA for the CDR3: TGTGCCAGCAGCTTAGCGGAGATGATAGGATTACGGGGCGAGCAGTACTTC.

This sequence joins TRBV20-1 and TRBJ1-5; D remains unclear. V was shortened by 7 bases and J by 6 bases, with 7 bases between the two germline ends. CDR1 is DFQATT, CDR2 SNEGSKA, per germline (reference sequence). The CDR3 covers 10 residues. CDR3 nucleotide sequence: TGCAGTGTTGGGCGTCAGCCCCAGCATTTT. Its protein product is CSVGRQPQHF.

This chain links TRBV18 with TRBJ1-5; 8 bases fit TRBD1. The CDR3 is 14 amino acids. Germline V gene data show CDR1 as KGHSH and CDR2 as LQKENI. V was clipped by 6 bases and J by 2 bases; unmatched bases: 3. CDR3 region: CASSLDRGNQPQHF. CDR3 nucleotide sequence: TGTGCCAGCTCTCTGGACAGGGGCAATCAGCCCCAGCATTTT.

The chain recombines TRBV28 with TRBJ2-5; unclear D gene. This CDR3 spans 10 amino acids. Germline V gene data show CDR1 as MDHEN and CDR2 as SYDVKM. Deletions cut 10 bases from V and 4 bases from J, with 7 bases between. The CDR3: CAIKGETQYF. In nucleotides, the CDR3 is TGTGCCATAAAGGGAGAGACCCAGTACTTC.

This clone was counted once. The V and J genes are TRBV6-5 and TRBJ2-7; D is uncertain. CDR1 is MNHEY, CDR2 SVGAGI, per germline. The V end lost 3 bases, the J end lost 0 bases, and 9 bases lay between the germline ends. The CDR3 contains 14 residues. Written as DNA, the CDR3 is TGTGCCAGCAGTTATGCAGTGAACTCCTACGAGCAGTACTTC. Residues: CASSYAVNSYEQYF.